The clone carrying this TCR beta chain was counted a few times. Patients at the Seattle site were enrolled during active infection and followed longitudinally. Authors' analysis steps: Reference gene primers were amplified, and this amplification served to estimate nucleated cell counts. TCRdb keeps only in-frame clones here, not all; method: immunoSEQ multiplex PCR. V, J and clone size derive from that table, while D and trimming were established from the DNA sequence. The sample holds under 250,000 clones, approximately 85% seen once. These data originate in a study of blood T cell repertoires in COVID-19. On the study more broadly: Collection of acute and convalescent COVID-19 samples took place in the United States, Italy and Spain. T cells, B-cell-depleted T cells, or PBMCs supplied cDNA or gDNA.

What was sequenced was peripheral blood. This TCR was recovered from a woman in her sixties or seventies with COVID-19, enrolled during active disease.

In DNA form, the CDR3 reads TGTGCCAGCAGCTTGGGCCAATCCTACGAGCAGTACTTC. This gives the protein CASSLGQSYEQYF. This chain links TRBV11-1 with TRBJ2-7; no clear D gene. V lost 3 bases and J lost 1, with 7 bases in between. Germline V lookup: CDR1 SGHAT, CDR2 FQDESV (reference sequence). This CDR3 comprises 13 residues.